In this sample, the clone carrying this T cell receptor (beta chain) turned up many times. TCR beta CDR3 amplification used RNA transcripts. The authors performed first-round RT-PCR with HTBI primers and then a second-round multiplex PCR. MiXCR, applied by TCRdb to the multiplex PCR reads, yields one record per CDR3 protein. The data contain some 160,000 distinct CDR3 sequences, 39% of them singletons. The data were taken from a study of Graves' ophthalmopathy and Graves' hyperthyroidism. The sequenced material came from peripheral blood. This TCR was recovered from a man in his thirties or forties with Graves' ophthalmopathy.

As DNA, the CDR3 is TGTGCCAGCGGGACAGGGTGGAACTATGGCTACACCTTC. This codes for CASGTGWNYGYTF. V and J are TRBV2 and TRBJ1-2; 9 positions match TRBD1. Germline CDR1 reads SNHLY; CDR2 reads FYNNEI. The CDR3 has 13 amino acids. V shed 8 bases, J shed 2 bases, and the junction held 3 bases outside the gene matches.